This T cell receptor (beta chain) originates from a study of CD8+ T cells in alopecia areata. About the research overall: In an open-label trial, patients got 5 to 10 mg tofacitinib twice daily.

RNA, once extracted, was reverse transcribed into cDNA for use as the sequencing template. The repertoire was sequenced with immunoSEQ multiplex PCR; TCRdb's copy has only in-frame clones and lacks some. The data contain roughly 250,000 clones, around two thirds of them singletons. Trimming removed 2 bases from V and 6 bases from J, with 5 bases in between. The CDR3 sequence is 11 residues long. CDR1 is ENHRY, CDR2 SYGVKD, per germline. Lesional scalp tissue (obtained by punch biopsy) and peripheral blood were collected from alopecia areata patients. Sequencing used CD4+ T cells sorted from blood, obtained at week 0. The J gene is TRBJ2-7, the V gene TRBV10-3; D ambiguous. The sequence was obtained from a human donor with alopecia areata. The CDR3 sequence: CAISERTEQYF. The CDR3 coding sequence is TGTGCCATCAGTGAGAGAACCGAGCAGTACTTC.